One sample yielded the 27 T cell receptor beta chains listed below, sequenced in a study of blood T cell repertoires in COVID-19. Here immunoSEQ multiplex PCR was the method, and the copy in TCRdb shows in-frame clones only, minus some. The profile shows around 230,000 clones, approximately 88% of them singletons. What was sequenced was peripheral blood. These receptors were collected from a man in his forties with acute or convalescent COVID-19.

A single count supports this clone. This chain joins TRBV5-1 and TRBJ1-2; TRBD1 aligns across 7 bases. Trimming cost V 2 bases and J 3 bases; bases outside gene matches: 7. This CDR3 region has 15 residues. Germline CDR1 SGHRS, CDR2 YFSETQ. CDR3 loop: CASSLVGTGDYGYTF. The CDR3 bases are TGCGCCAGCAGCTTAGTGGGAACAGGGGACTATGGCTACACCTTC.

This chain links TRBV7-2 with TRBJ2-2; 7 nucleotides align to TRBD2. Germline V gives CDR1 SGHTA, CDR2 FQGNSA. The CDR3 extends over 16 amino acids. The V gene end was trimmed by 3 bases and the J gene end by 5 bases; junction bases not matched to a gene: 9. CDR3 nucleotide sequence: TGTGCCAGCAGCTTTTTCTTGGGGCGGGAGACCGGGGAGCTGTTTTTT. Translated, it gives CASSFFLGRETGELFF.

The J gene is TRBJ1-2, the V gene TRBV5-1; 7 bases are a match to TRBD1. The CDR3 runs 12 residues. Trimming cost V 0 bases and J 12 bases; bases outside gene matches: 5. Germline CDR1 reads SGHRS; CDR2 reads YFSETQ. Here the CDR3 DNA reads TGCGCCAGCAGCTTGGGAGACAGGGAACACACCTTC. This gives the protein CASSLGDREHTF.

This clone was observed a handful of times. This specimen includes other DNA sequences encoding the same CDR3. The genes are TRBV11-2 and TRBJ1-6; D ambiguous. CDR1 and CDR2 from the germline V gene are SGHAT and FQNNGV. Trimming removed 3 bases from V and 5 bases from J, with 8 bases in between. The CDR3 runs 14 residues. CDR3 sequence: CASSFSGDNSPLHF. In nucleotides, the CDR3 is TGTGCCAGCAGCTTCTCCGGGGATAATTCACCCCTCCACTTT.

This sequence joins TRBV5-1 and TRBJ2-2, with D possibly TRBD1 on 5 matching bases. The CDR3 loop spans 16 amino acids. In germline, CDR1 is SGHRS, CDR2 YFSETQ. V lost 4 bases, J lost 5 bases, and 18 bases lay in between. The CDR3 spells CASSQQVDGSTGELFF. CDR3 in DNA: TGCGCCAGCAGCCAACAGGTCGATGGCTCTACCGGGGAGCTGTTTTTT.

The chain recombines TRBV29-1 with TRBJ1-2, with TRBD1 matching 9 bases. This CDR3 has 13 amino acids. Trimming cost V 4 bases and J 6 bases; bases outside gene matches: 6. CDR1 SQVTM and CDR2 ANQGSEA come from the germline V gene. The CDR3 DNA follows: TGCAGCGTTGCCTCGGGACAGGGAAATGGCTACACCTTC. It encodes CSVASGQGNGYTF. The full variable domain, with the rest looked up from reference TRBV29-1 and TRBJ1-2, is SAVISQKPSRDICQRGTSLTIQCQVDSQVTMMFWYRQQPGQSLTLIATANQGSEATYESGFVIDKFPISRPNLTFSTLTVSNMSPEDSSIYLCSVASGQGNGYTFGSGTRLTVV.

J is TRBJ1-6 and V is TRBV7-9, with D hard to call. This CDR3 comprises 13 residues. The germline V gene encodes CDR1 SEHNR and CDR2 FQNEAQ (reference sequence). V lost 3 bases, J lost 11 bases, and 11 bases lay in between. The CDR3 bases are TGTGCCAGCAGCTTCATAATGCCGGCACCCCTCCACTTT. As protein: CASSFIMPAPLHF.

The chain uses TRBV18 and TRBJ1-1; 7 nucleotides line up with TRBD1. Per germline, CDR1 KGHSH and CDR2 LQKENI. Trimming took 2 bases from V and 1 from J; bases not matched to a gene: 7. This CDR3 contains 16 residues. The CDR3 reads CASSPLQGRGNTEAFF. CDR3 DNA: TGTGCCAGCTCACCATTACAGGGGCGCGGGAACACTGAAGCTTTCTTT. The whole variable domain, remainder taken from reference TRBV18 and TRBJ1-1, is NAGVMQNPRHLVRRRGQEARLRCSPMKGHSHVYWYRQLPEEGLKFMVYLQKENIIDESGMPKERFSAEFPKEGPSILRIQQVVRGDSAAYFCASSPLQGRGNTEAFFGQGTRLTVV.

The CDR3 DNA is TGTGCCACCAGCGCAAGCTCGTCTTACTTCAACTATGGCTACACCTTC. Protein: CATSASSSYFNYGYTF. This chain links TRBV15 with TRBJ1-2, with D uncertain. V lost 5 bases to trimming and J lost 2 bases, with 18 bases between them. Germline assignment: CDR1 LNHNV and CDR2 YYDKDF (reference sequence). The CDR3 contains 16 residues. The full variable domain, rest sourced from reference TRBV15 and TRBJ1-2, is DAMVIQNPRYQVTQFGKPVTLSCSQTLNHNVMYWYQQKSSQAPKLLFHYYDKDFNNEADTPDNFQSRRPNTSFCFLDIRSPGLGDTAMYLCATSASSSYFNYGYTFGSGTRLTVV.

This clone has just a few counts. The gene calls are TRBV2 and TRBJ2-7; the D is unclear. Trimming removed 9 bases from V and 0 bases from J, with 12 bases in between. This CDR3 spans 13 amino acids. Germline loops: CDR1 SNHLY, CDR2 FYNNEI. CDR3 sequence reads: CASETPISYEQYF. Here the CDR3 DNA reads TGTGCCAGTGAGACACCTATCTCCTACGAGCAGTACTTC.

Worth noting for this clone: Other nucleotide sequences from this sample produce the same CDR3. The chain carries TRBV15 and TRBJ2-3; 9 nucleotides align to TRBD1. The V segment lost 3 bases and the J segment 4 bases; nucleotides outside the gene matches: 2. The CDR3 has 14 amino acids. CDR1 LNHNV and CDR2 YYDKDF come from the germline V gene (reference sequence). The DNA of the CDR3 is TGTGCCACCAGCAGGGACAGGGGTTCAGATACGCAGTATTTT. Residues: CATSRDRGSDTQYF.

The table lists this clone with a few counts. The J gene is TRBJ2-5, the V gene TRBV18; D unclear. Per germline, CDR1 KGHSH and CDR2 LQKENI. This CDR3 contains 16 residues. Trimming took 3 bases from V and 2 from J, leaving 16 bases between them. The CDR3 reads CASSPGFAASQETQYF. DNA for the CDR3: TGTGCCAGCTCACCTGGCTTCGCGGCCAGTCAAGAGACCCAGTACTTC.

The J gene is TRBJ1-1, the V gene TRBV2; TRBD1 agrees at 8 bases. Trimming cost V 5 bases and J 4 bases; bases outside gene matches: 6. The CDR3 has 14 residues. Germline assignment: CDR1 SNHLY and CDR2 FYNNEI. The CDR3 loop is CASSLQGESTEAFF. CDR3 DNA sequence: TGTGCCAGCAGTCTACAGGGGGAATCCACTGAAGCTTTCTTT. Looking up the rest from reference TRBV2 and TRBJ1-1 gives the full variable domain: EPEVTQTPSHQVTQMGQEVILRCVPISNHLYFYWYRQILGQKVEFLVSFYNNEISEKSEIFDDQFSVERPDGSNFTLKIRSTKLEDSAMYFCASSLQGESTEAFFGQGTRLTVV.

The chain employs TRBV18 and TRBJ2-1; possible D gene TRBD1, 5 bases. Germline V gives CDR1 KGHSH, CDR2 LQKENI. Trimming stripped 2 bases from V and 8 bases from J, with 13 bases between. The CDR3 is 14 amino acids. CDR3 sequence reads: CASSPTSRVDEQFF. In nucleotides, the CDR3 is TGTGCCAGCTCACCAACATCCAGGGTGGATGAGCAGTTCTTC.

The J gene is TRBJ2-3, the V gene TRBV4-1; no firm D call. The CDR3 totals 16 residues. Germline values: CDR1 MGHRA, CDR2 YSYEKL. With 8 bases removed from V and 1 base from J, the gap between germline ends came to 19 bases. CDR3 region: CASRPLLSSGTDTQYF. The CDR3 DNA sequence: TGCGCCAGCCGACCCCTCCTCTCCAGCGGCACAGATACGCAGTATTTT.

About this clone itself: In the same sample, other DNA sequences code for this CDR3. The genes are TRBV7-9 and TRBJ1-6; 11 nucleotides match TRBD1. The J segment lost 8 bases and the V segment lost 6 bases, leaving 3 bases of the junction unmatched. The germline V gene encodes CDR1 SEHNR and CDR2 FQNEAQ (reference sequence). The length of the CDR3 is 14 residues. The CDR3 loop reads CASSSGQGDSPLHF. CDR3 DNA sequence: TGTGCCAGCAGTTCGGGACAGGGGGATTCACCCCTCCACTTT.

This sequence joins TRBV15 and TRBJ2-6; TRBD1 aligns across 11 bases. The CDR3 runs 18 residues. CDR1 and CDR2 from the germline V gene are LNHNV and YYDKDF (reference sequence). Trimming removed 3 bases from V and 2 bases from J; junction bases left unmatched: 6. CDR3 coding DNA: TGTGCCACCAGCAGGGACAGGGGGCGCTTAGCTGGGGCCAACGTCCTGACTTTC. Its protein product is CATSRDRGRLAGANVLTF. The full variable domain, in which reference TRBV15 and TRBJ2-6 provide the parts outside the CDR3, is DAMVIQNPRYQVTQFGKPVTLSCSQTLNHNVMYWYQQKSSQAPKLLFHYYDKDFNNEADTPDNFQSRRPNTSFCFLDIRSPGLGDTAMYLCATSRDRGRLAGANVLTFGAGSRLTVL.

The chain employs TRBV9 and TRBJ1-4; 9 nucleotides agree with TRBD1. Per germline, CDR1 SGDLS and CDR2 YYNGEE. There are 15 residues in the CDR3. Trimming cost V 3 bases and J 7 bases; bases outside gene matches: 7. The DNA for the CDR3 is TGTGCCAGCAGCGCCGGGACAGGGTGGGGTGAAAAACTGTTTTTT. Amino acids: CASSAGTGWGEKLFF.

This sequence joins TRBV19 and TRBJ1-1, with D possibly matching TRBD1 (5 bases). V lost 7 bases to trimming and J lost 4 bases, with 16 bases between them. The CDR3 contains 14 residues. Per the germline V gene, CDR1 is LNHDA and CDR2 is SQIVND (reference sequence). In nucleotides, the CDR3 is TGTGCCAGTAACCCCAGGGCAAAAGGCACTGAAGCTTTCTTT. Its protein is CASNPRAKGTEAFF.

The J gene is TRBJ2-1, the V gene TRBV3-1 (or the pseudogene TRBV3-2); 10 positions agree with TRBD2. Germline V lookup: CDR1 LGHDT, CDR2 YNNKEL (reference sequence). Losses at the gene ends were 1 base for V and 7 bases for J; bases not matched to a gene: 7. The CDR3 runs 16 residues. The CDR3 sequence: CASSQVLASGRNEQFF. The DNA for the CDR3 is TGTGCCAGCAGCCAAGTTCTGGCTAGCGGGAGAAATGAGCAGTTCTTC.

The CDR3, as DNA: TGTGCCAGCAGCCTAGACATGGGAGATGGCTACACCTTC. This sequence encodes CASSLDMGDGYTF. J is TRBJ1-2 and V is TRBV6-5; D uncertain. The V end was cut by 6 bases, the J end by 6 bases, with 14 bases between. The CDR3 runs to 13 residues. The germline CDR1 and CDR2 sequences are MNHEY and SVGAGI.

The DNA for the CDR3 is TGTGCCAGCAGCCCCCGGGGACTAGCCAAAAACATTCAGTACTTC. It is translated as CASSPRGLAKNIQYF. V usage is TRBV5-8 and J usage is TRBJ2-4, with a tentative D call TRBD2 (6 bases). Germline CDR1 SGHTS, CDR2 YDEGEE. This CDR3 is built from 15 residues. V was pared by 4 bases and J by 0 bases, with 11 bases between.

The chain uses TRBV14 and TRBJ1-6; the D is unclear. This CDR3 spans 13 amino acids. V lost 2 bases and J 8 bases, leaving 7 bases between the germline ends. Germline CDR1 SGHDN, CDR2 FVKESK. Written as DNA, the CDR3 is TGTGCCAGCAGCCAAAGCGGGGATTCACCCCTCCACTTT. This encodes CASSQSGDSPLHF.

This chain joins TRBV6-2 or TRBV6-3 and TRBJ2-7, with 8 bases identical to TRBD1. The CDR3 contains 13 residues. CDR1 MNHEY and CDR2 SVGEGT come from the germline V gene. The ends lost 6 bases at V and 3 bases at J; junction bases unmatched: 4. The CDR3 loop reads CASSSDRGYEQYF. For the CDR3, the DNA is TGTGCCAGCAGCTCCGACAGGGGCTACGAGCAGTACTTC.

This clone was counted only a few times. The genes are TRBV5-6 and TRBJ2-7, with a tentative D call TRBD2 (7 bases). The CDR3 runs 12 residues. Germline V gene sequence: CDR1 SGHDT, CDR2 YYEEEE. The V end lost 4 bases, the J end lost 6 bases, and 11 bases lay between the germline ends. The chain's CDR3 is CASSAGAVEQYF. The DNA of the CDR3 is TGTGCCAGCAGCGCGGGGGCAGTCGAGCAGTACTTC.

A remark on this clone: The same CDR3 is also encoded by other DNA sequences in this sample. The chain has TRBV28 and TRBJ1-4; D unclear. Looked up from germline, CDR1 is MDHEN and CDR2 is SYDVKM. V was shortened by 4 bases and J by 0 bases, with 6 bases between the two germline ends. The CDR3 covers 14 residues. This CDR3 is CASSSGTTNEKLFF. The CDR3 DNA reads TGTGCCAGCAGTTCGGGGACAACTAATGAAAAACTGTTTTTT.

This clone was counted once. CDR3 nucleotides: TGTGCCAGCAGCCACAGGGGAAAGAACACCGGGGAGCTGTTTTTT. Encoded protein: CASSHRGKNTGELFF. The gene calls are TRBV11-3 and TRBJ2-2; 7 nucleotides align to TRBD1. The CDR3 extends over 15 amino acids. Germline values: CDR1 SGHNT, CDR2 YENEEA. With 5 bases clipped from V and 1 base from J, the junction kept 4 bases outside the gene matches.